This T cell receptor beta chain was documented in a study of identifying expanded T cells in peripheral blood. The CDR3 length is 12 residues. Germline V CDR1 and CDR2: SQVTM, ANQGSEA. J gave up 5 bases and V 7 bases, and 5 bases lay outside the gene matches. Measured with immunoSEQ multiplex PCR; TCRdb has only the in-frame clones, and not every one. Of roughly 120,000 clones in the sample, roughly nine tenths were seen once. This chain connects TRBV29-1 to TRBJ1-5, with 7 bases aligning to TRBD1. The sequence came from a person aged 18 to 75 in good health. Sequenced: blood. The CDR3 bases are TGCAGCGCACGACAGGGAGATCAGCCCCAGCATTTT. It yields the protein CSARQGDQPQHF.